Sequencing of this T cell receptor beta chain was carried out in a study of sequential checkpoint blockade in melanoma. Study-wide background: After both sequences, patients received maintenance nivolumab.

Treatment: randomized to nivolumab then ipilimumab (arm A) or the reverse (arm B). None of the patients previously received DNA-damaging chemotherapy. From thawed PBMCs, live CD3+CD8+ cells negative for CD19 and CD56 were sorted. The V gene end was trimmed by 3 bases and the J gene end by 9 bases; junction bases not matched to a gene: 12. The CDR3 is 17 residues long. Germline V gene sequence: CDR1 MDHEN, CDR2 SYDVKM. The data were produced by immunoSEQ multiplex PCR, yet TCRdb's version contains in-frame clones alone and is incomplete. The data hold 10,000 or so clones, with 60% to 80% observed a single time.

V gene TRBV28 combines with J gene TRBJ2-7, with 15 bases fitting TRBD2. The TCR sequence derives from a human donor with melanoma. This material consisted of CD8+ T cells sorted from blood (inferred from file names), taken from a patient given nivolumab and ipilimumab in sequence. CDR3 DNA: TGTGCCAGCAGTTTGAGGGGCTGGACTAGCGGGAGGGAGGTGCAGTACTTC. Translated: CASSLRGWTSGREVQYF.